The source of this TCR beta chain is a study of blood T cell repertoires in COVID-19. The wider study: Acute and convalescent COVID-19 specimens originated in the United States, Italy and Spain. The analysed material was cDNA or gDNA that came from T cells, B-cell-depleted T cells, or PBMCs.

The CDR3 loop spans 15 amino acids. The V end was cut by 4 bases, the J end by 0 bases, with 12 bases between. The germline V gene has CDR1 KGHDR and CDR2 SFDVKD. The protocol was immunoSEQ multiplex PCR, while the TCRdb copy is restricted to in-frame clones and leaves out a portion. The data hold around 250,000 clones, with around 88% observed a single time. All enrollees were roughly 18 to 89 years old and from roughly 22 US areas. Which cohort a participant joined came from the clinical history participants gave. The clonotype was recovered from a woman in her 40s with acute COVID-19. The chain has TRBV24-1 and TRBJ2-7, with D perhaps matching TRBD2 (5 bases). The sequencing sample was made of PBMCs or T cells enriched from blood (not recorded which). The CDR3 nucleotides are TGTGCCACCAGTGAATCGGGTCGGGGCTCCTACGAGCAGTACTTC. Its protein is CATSESGRGSYEQYF.